This passage covers 32 T cell receptor beta chains from one sample sequenced in a study of metastatic and nonmetastatic thyroid tumors. Each patient came to thyroid surgery without any prior treatment (of any kind). TCRdb used MiXCR to call clones anew from the PCR reads. The sample has approximately 20,000 clones; approximately 32% are singletons. The sample taken for sequencing was adjacent normal tissue. All receptors come from a female donor with papillary thyroid cancer or a benign thyroid nodule (not recorded which). Some clones in this sample may be carry-over from other donors' samples.

The J gene is TRBJ2-3, the V gene TRBV25-1; D is possibly TRBD1 or TRBD2 (7 bases each). This CDR3 is 17 amino acids long. Trimming took 5 bases from V and 6 from J, leaving 24 bases between them. CDR1 is MGHDK, CDR2 SYGVNS, per germline. The CDR3 sequence: CASSKGEGATRRDTQYF. CDR3 in DNA: TGTGCCAGCAGTAAGGGGGAGGGGGCGACTCGCCGCGATACGCAGTATTTT.

This clone is termed medium-sized. J is TRBJ2-3 and V is TRBV11-2, with D uncertain. The length of the CDR3 is 13 residues. CDR1 SGHAT and CDR2 FQNNGV come from the germline V gene. Trimming removed 5 bases from V and 0 bases from J, with 6 bases in between. The CDR3 reads CASSDGSTDTQYF. As DNA, the CDR3 is TGTGCCAGCAGCGATGGGAGCACAGATACGCAGTATTTT.

This sequence joins TRBV28 and TRBJ2-1, with D perhaps given as TRBD1 or TRBD2 (5 bases each). Germline assignment: CDR1 MDHEN and CDR2 SYDVKM. The CDR3 spans 13 residues. Trimming pared 3 bases from V and 10 bases from J, leaving 13 bases between. The CDR3 bases are TGTGCCAGCAGTTTCGGGACCTCGGGGGAGCAGTTCTTC. This encodes CASSFGTSGEQFF.

The rearrangement links TRBV20-1 to TRBJ1-2, with a possible D match to TRBD1 (6 bases). The CDR3 length is 13 residues. The V end lost 0 bases, the J end lost 4 bases, and 9 bases lay between the germline ends. Per the germline V gene, CDR1 is DFQATT and CDR2 is SNEGSKA (reference sequence). The CDR3 here is CSARDGQLYGYTF. CDR3 bases: TGCAGTGCTAGAGATGGACAGCTCTATGGCTACACCTTC.

Turning to this clone: A much larger clone lies a single base off, so this may be a read error. The V and J genes are TRBV19 and TRBJ1-2, with D hard to call. Trimming cost V 5 bases and J 4 bases, with 5 bases left between them. The CDR3 runs to 11 residues. Germline V gene lookup returns CDR1 LNHDA and CDR2 SQIVND (reference sequence). The CDR3 coding sequence is TGTGCCAGTAGTGGTGGCTATGGCTACACCTTC. Its translation: CASSGGYGYTF.

CDR3 sequence reads: CASSIPDRPYGYTF. In DNA form, the CDR3 reads TGTGCCAGTAGTATCCCGGACAGGCCCTATGGCTACACCTTC. V is TRBV19 and J is TRBJ1-2; 7 nucleotides align to TRBD1. The CDR3 contains 14 residues. The germline V gene has CDR1 LNHDA and CDR2 SQIVND (reference sequence). V lost 3 bases, J lost 4 bases, and 5 bases stayed unmatched. Filled out from reference TRBV19 and TRBJ1-2, the complete variable domain reads DGGITQSPKYLFRKEGQNVTLSCEQNLNHDAMYWYRQDPGQGLRLIYYSQIVNDFQKGDIAEGYSVSREKKESFPLTVTSAQKNPTAFYLCASSIPDRPYGYTFGSGTRLTVV.

Worth noting for this clone: An end of the junction does not agree with germline; a read error may underlie this. V usage is TRBV6-1 and J usage is TRBJ2-5, with D tentatively TRBD1 (5 bases). The CDR3 has 17 residues. From germline, CDR1 is MNHNS and CDR2 SASEGT. As DNA, the CDR3 is TGTGCCAGCAGTGAAGGCGACAGCCTTATTCCTCAAGAGACCAAGTACTTC. Protein sequence: CASSEGDSLIPQETKYF.

The genes are TRBV20-1 and TRBJ2-4; D is unresolved. CDR1 and CDR2 (germline): DFQATT, SNEGSKA (reference sequence). The CDR3 covers 10 residues. V lost 6 bases to trimming and J lost 9 bases, with 9 bases between them. The CDR3 region has the DNA TGCAGTGCCCAGTCAGGCATTCAGTACTTC. Its protein product is CSAQSGIQYF.

The V and J genes are TRBV30 and TRBJ1-2; TRBD1 aligns across 7 bases. In germline, CDR1 is GTSNPN, CDR2 SVGIG (reference sequence). The J segment lost 5 bases and the V segment lost 2 bases, leaving 8 bases of the junction unmatched. There are 14 residues in the CDR3. The CDR3 spells CAWSPGTAVYGYTF. The CDR3 DNA follows: TGTGCCTGGAGTCCCGGGACAGCGGTTTATGGCTACACCTTC.

This chain links TRBV6-2 or TRBV6-3 with TRBJ2-6; no reliable D call. The ends were cut back, 2 bases at V and 1 base at J, with 9 bases in the middle. This CDR3 is 16 amino acids long. Germline lookup yields CDR1 MNHEY and CDR2 SVGEGT. The CDR3 is CASSYQDGSGANVLTF. Written as DNA, the CDR3 is TGTGCCAGCAGTTACCAAGACGGGTCTGGGGCCAACGTCCTGACTTTC.

This chain uses TRBV20-1 with TRBJ2-2, with a tentative D call TRBD2 (6 bases). Germline assignment: CDR1 DFQATT and CDR2 SNEGSKA (reference sequence). CDR3 length: 14 residues. The CDR3 region has the DNA TGCAGCGCGACTGGGGGGTTGAACACCGGGGAGCTGTTTTTT. Its protein is CSATGGLNTGELFF.

The gene calls are TRBV12-3 or TRBV12-4 and TRBJ1-3, with D tentatively TRBD1 (5 bases). Trimming left V 3 bases short and J 2 bases short, with 11 bases between. CDR3 length: 15 residues. CDR3 DNA sequence: TGTGCCAGCAGTTTTGCGGGGCCCCCTGGAAACACCATATATTTT. It specifies CASSFAGPPGNTIYF.

This clone was seen ten or more times. This chain joins TRBV10-3 and TRBJ2-3, with TRBD1 matching 7 bases. Losses at the gene ends were 4 bases for V and 2 bases for J; bases not matched to a gene: 12. Germline V gene sequence: CDR1 ENHRY, CDR2 SYGVKD. This CDR3 is 17 amino acids long. CDR3 sequence reads: CAISVPSTGVHTDTQYF. CDR3 DNA: TGTGCCATCAGTGTGCCTTCTACAGGGGTCCACACAGATACGCAGTATTTT.

The chain employs TRBV19 and TRBJ2-5, with D possibly TRBD2 on 6 matching bases. V dropped 3 bases and J dropped 4 bases, with 12 bases sitting between them. The CDR3 is 14 amino acids. Germline V gene lookup returns CDR1 LNHDA and CDR2 SQIVND (reference sequence). Written as DNA, the CDR3 is TGTGCCAGTAGTATGGGGGGAGGACCAGAGACCCAGTACTTC. Translating it yields CASSMGGGPETQYF.

This clone has at least ten counts. The chain employs TRBV7-2 and TRBJ1-3; D unclear. Germline CDR1 and CDR2: SGHTA and FQGNSA. CDR3 size: 14 residues. Trimming took off 5 bases at V and 0 bases at J, with 8 bases between the two ends. Here the CDR3 DNA reads TGTGCCAGCAGCCCACATGTCTCTGGAAACACCATATATTTT. Protein: CASSPHVSGNTIYF. The full variable domain, in which reference TRBV7-2 and TRBJ1-3 provide the parts outside the CDR3, is GAGVSQSPSNKVTEKGKDVELRCDPISGHTALYWYRQSLGQGLEFLIYFQGNSAPDKSGLPSDRFSAERTGGSVSTLTIQRTQQEDSAVYLCASSPHVSGNTIYFGEGSWLTVV.

The V gene is TRBV6-1, the J gene TRBJ1-2; D is perhaps TRBD1 (6 bases). The CDR3 has 14 residues. The V gene lost 7 bases and the J gene lost 2 bases, with 14 bases spanning the gap. Germline assignment: CDR1 MNHNS and CDR2 SASEGT. The CDR3 protein is CASTQIQGNYGYTF. The CDR3 region has the DNA TGTGCCAGCACCCAGATCCAGGGGAACTATGGCTACACCTTC.

In this sample, this clone turned up many times. The CDR3 is CASSPWTSPINEQFF. CDR3 DNA sequence: TGTGCCAGCAGTCCCTGGACTAGCCCGATTAATGAGCAGTTCTTC. The V gene is TRBV12-3 or TRBV12-4, the J gene TRBJ2-1, with 8 bases that match TRBD2. The CDR3 covers 15 residues. The V gene end was trimmed by 5 bases and the J gene end by 7 bases; junction bases not matched to a gene: 10.

In its sample, this clone was seen a few times. The chain carries TRBV28 and TRBJ1-2; 8 bases map to TRBD1. Germline assignment: CDR1 MDHEN and CDR2 SYDVKM. The length of the CDR3 is 13 residues. After removal of 10 bases from V and 6 bases from J, the junction contained 10 bases not matched to a gene. The CDR3 coding sequence is TGTGCCATCCGACAGGGGATAAAAAATGGCTACACCTTC. This translates into CAIRQGIKNGYTF.

The sample holds many counts of this clone. The genes are TRBV5-1 and TRBJ2-3, with D tentatively TRBD2 (6 bases). Trimming shortened V by 3 bases and J by 0 bases, and 11 bases separated the two germline ends. The CDR3 extends over 15 amino acids. Germline CDR1 and CDR2: SGHRS and YFSETQ. The CDR3 bases are TGCGCCAGCAGCTGGAGGGCTTCTAGCACAGATACGCAGTATTTT. Translation gives CASSWRASSTDTQYF.

V and J are TRBV6-2 or TRBV6-3 and TRBJ2-2; the match to TRBD2 covers 10 bases. The V segment lost 2 bases and the J segment 3 bases; nucleotides outside the gene matches: 9. The length of the CDR3 is 18 residues. Germline lookup yields CDR1 MNHEY and CDR2 SVGEGT. CDR3: CASSYTPGLASDTGELFF. Written as DNA, the CDR3 is TGTGCCAGCAGTTACACACCGGGACTAGCGTCAGACACCGGGGAGCTGTTTTTT.

V and J are TRBV20-1 and TRBJ2-7; weak D call: TRBD2 (5 bases). The ends were cut back, 2 bases at V and 5 bases at J, with 13 bases in the middle. Germline CDR1 DFQATT, CDR2 SNEGSKA (reference sequence). The CDR3 runs to 13 residues. The CDR3 here is CSARTGGRDEQYF. In DNA, the CDR3 is TGCAGTGCTAGAACGGGCGGGCGGGACGAGCAGTACTTC.

This clone appeared many times. This chain links TRBV7-9 with TRBJ1-5; D is uncertain. Germline CDR1 and CDR2: SEHNR and FQNEAQ (reference sequence). The CDR3 totals 12 residues. V dropped 2 bases and J dropped 6 bases, with 5 bases sitting between them. The CDR3 protein is CASSLLAQPQHF. The CDR3 DNA follows: TGTGCCAGCAGCTTATTAGCTCAGCCCCAGCATTTT.

This clone is termed medium-sized (0.01 to 0.1%). This chain joins TRBV6-5 and TRBJ2-3; 8 nucleotides align to TRBD1. Per germline, CDR1 MNHEY and CDR2 SVGAGI. Losses at the gene ends were 6 bases for V and 0 bases for J; bases not matched to a gene: 14. This CDR3 comprises 18 residues. CDR3 coding DNA: TGTGCCAGCAGCCGAGCTATCCGGGACAGGCTCAGCACAGATACGCAGTATTTT. It translates to CASSRAIRDRLSTDTQYF.

The genes are TRBV4-3 and TRBJ1-6, with no clear D. The CDR3 sequence is 14 residues long. The V end lost 0 bases, the J end lost 9 bases, and 9 bases lay between the germline ends. The germline CDR1 and CDR2 sequences are LGHNA and YSLEER. Here the CDR3 DNA reads TGCGCCAGCAGCCAAGAAACGGTGGGTTCACCCCTCCACTTT. Protein sequence: CASSQETVGSPLHF.

The chain combines TRBV7-9 with TRBJ1-2, with D perhaps TRBD1 (5 bases). The V gene lost 2 bases and the J gene lost 6 bases, with 10 bases spanning the gap. The CDR3 covers 13 residues. Germline V gene lookup returns CDR1 SEHNR and CDR2 FQNEAQ (reference sequence). Written as DNA, the CDR3 is TGTGCCAGCAGCTTATGGGGGGTCGATGGCTACACCTTC. Its translation is CASSLWGVDGYTF.

The chain employs TRBV20-1 and TRBJ2-7; weak D call: TRBD2 (6 bases). V was shortened by 5 bases and J by 2 bases, with 13 bases between the two germline ends. The CDR3 runs 13 residues. Germline V gives CDR1 DFQATT, CDR2 SNEGSKA (reference sequence). CDR3 residues: CSAGGGATYEQYF. CDR3 DNA sequence: TGCAGTGCTGGCGGCGGGGCCACCTACGAGCAGTACTTC.

The V call is TRBV4-1, the J call TRBJ1-2, with 9 bases that match TRBD1. The J segment lost 4 bases and the V segment lost 3 bases, leaving 9 bases of the junction unmatched. The CDR3 length is 16 residues. CDR1 is MGHRA and CDR2 is YSYEKL in the germline V gene. CDR3 amino acids: CASSHASPGQGYGYTF. DNA for the CDR3: TGCGCCAGCAGCCACGCTTCTCCGGGACAGGGCTATGGCTACACCTTC.

The rearrangement links TRBV12-5 to TRBJ2-7; D may match TRBD1 or TRBD2 (5 bases each). The CDR3 is made up of 15 amino acids. Germline CDR1 is LGHNT and CDR2 is FRNRAP. Trimming took off 5 bases at V and 3 bases at J, with 17 bases between the two ends. CDR3 protein: CASGPGWGTSYEQYF. DNA of the CDR3: TGTGCTAGTGGTCCCGGATGGGGGACGAGCTACGAGCAGTACTTC.

This clone is judged medium-sized. V usage is TRBV5-1 and J usage is TRBJ2-1; tentative D call: TRBD1 (6 bases). This CDR3 is built from 16 residues. Germline V gene sequence: CDR1 SGHRS, CDR2 YFSETQ. V was trimmed by 4 bases and J by 0 bases, leaving 14 bases between them. The CDR3 loop reads CASSARQASSYNEQFF. CDR3 DNA sequence: TGCGCCAGCAGCGCCCGACAGGCGAGCTCCTACAATGAGCAGTTCTTC.

By sample fraction, this clone is medium-sized (0.01 to 0.1%). The J gene is TRBJ1-2, the V gene TRBV12-3 or TRBV12-4; the match to TRBD1 covers 8 bases. This CDR3 is built from 14 residues. The ends lost 1 base at V and 7 bases at J; junction bases unmatched: 5. Here the CDR3 DNA reads TGTGCCAGCAGTTTAGTGACAGGGGTTTCTGGCTACACCTTC. This gives the protein CASSLVTGVSGYTF.

The V gene is TRBV11-2, the J gene TRBJ1-2; D unresolved. The CDR3 length is 13 residues. Germline CDR1 reads SGHAT; CDR2 reads FQNNGV. The germline V and J ends were trimmed by 0 bases and 5 bases, with 7 bases remaining between them. The CDR3 is CASSLDFGYGYTF. As DNA, the CDR3 is TGTGCCAGCAGCTTAGATTTTGGGTATGGCTACACCTTC.

This sequence joins TRBV5-1 and TRBJ2-1, with a weak D call TRBD2 (6 bases). The CDR3 loop spans 16 amino acids. Germline V gene lookup returns CDR1 SGHRS and CDR2 YFSETQ. V was pared by 0 bases and J by 3 bases, with 13 bases between. The CDR3 coding sequence is TGCGCCAGCAGCTTGGTGCCGGAGGGAATCTACAATGAGCAGTTCTTC. This encodes CASSLVPEGIYNEQFF.